The rows below give T cell receptor beta chains drawn from one sample of a study of blood T cell repertoires in COVID-19. The table came from immunoSEQ multiplex PCR; TCRdb's copy has only in-frame clones and leaves some out. This sample carries about 320,000 clones, approximately 85% of them seen once, and the ten largest clones take more than 6%. Material: peripheral blood. These receptors all come from a human donor in a cohort sampled during active COVID-19. CDR3s include the opening cysteine and the closing phenylalanine or tryptophan. D genes are given only for firm matches. The size field is filled for only some rows; it gives once, few, many or a size class.

D	size	J	V	DNA	CDR3
-	-	TRBJ1-4	TRBV5-4	TGTGCCAGCAGCTTCAAGGAGGCAACTAATGAAAAACTGTTTTTT	CASSFKEATNEKLFF
TRBD1	-	TRBJ1-4	TRBV4-1	TGCGCCAGCAGCCAAACCCGGGACAGGGACCGGGAAAAACTGTTTTTT	CASSQTRDRDREKLFF
-	once	TRBJ2-7	TRBV19	TGTGCCAGTAGCTACCAGGGGACCTCCTACGAGCAGTACTTC	CASSYQGTSYEQYF
-	-	TRBJ2-1	TRBV9	TGTGCCAGCAGCGCCTCTAGTTTTTCCAATGAGCAGTTCTTC	CASSASSFSNEQFF
-	-	TRBJ2-4	TRBV10-2	TGCGCCAGCGGCGGGGTCGAGGCCAAAAACATTCAGTACTTC	CASGGVEAKNIQYF
-	-	TRBJ1-5	TRBV21-1	TGTGCCAGCAGCAAAGCGCAGGGGACGACGGATAGCAATCAGCCCCAGCATTTT	CASSKAQGTTDSNQPQHF
TRBD1	-	TRBJ2-7	TRBV6-5	TGTGCCAGCAGTTTCGCCGGGACAGAGTACGAGCAGTACTTC	CASSFAGTEYEQYF
TRBD2	-	TRBJ2-3	TRBV27	TGTGCCAGCAGTTTCCGACTAGCGGGGGGCCGAGATACGCAGTATTTT	CASSFRLAGGRDTQYF
-	-	TRBJ1-3	TRBV15	TGTGCCAGCAAACACAGACCCGCTTCTGGAAACACCATATATTTT	CASKHRPASGNTIYF
-	few	TRBJ1-5	TRBV6-6	TGTGCCAGCAGTTACGAGAATCAGCCCCAGCATTTT	CASSYENQPQHF
-	-	TRBJ2-7	TRBV5-1	TGCGCCAGCAGCTTGGCCAGTGGCTACGAGCAGTACTTC	CASSLASGYEQYF
-	-	TRBJ1-4	TRBV6-5	TGTGCCATCTCAGGACTGCCAACTAATGAAAAACTGTTTTTT	CAISGLPTNEKLFF
-	-	TRBJ1-1	TRBV30	TGTGCCTGGAGTCGTAATGGAGTGGCTGGCAACACTGAAGCTTTCTTT	CAWSRNGVAGNTEAFF
-	-	TRBJ1-1	TRBV18	TGTGCCAGCTCTTCCGACAGAAACACTGAAGCTTTCTTT	CASSSDRNTEAFF
-	-	TRBJ2-7	TRBV7-9	TGTGCCAGCAGCTCTTCCCCTAAGTACGAGCAGTACTTC	CASSSSPKYEQYF
-	-	TRBJ2-1	TRBV4-2	TGTGCCAGCAGCCGGTTATTCACTACTCTTCCCGAACTGAGCTCCTACAATGAGCAGTTCTTC	CASSRLFTTLPELSSYNEQFF
TRBD1	-	TRBJ2-7	TRBV23-1	TGCGCCAGCAGTCCGCCGGGACAGGCAATGTACGAGCAGTACTTC	CASSPPGQAMYEQYF
TRBD1	-	TRBJ2-7	TRBV5-1	TGCGCCAGCAGCCCGGGGACAGGGGGCCGCGAGCAGTACTTC	CASSPGTGGREQYF
TRBD1	-	TRBJ2-3	TRBV10-2	TGCGCCAGCACTGGACAGGGGGCAGATACGCAGTATTTT	CASTGQGADTQYF
TRBD1	once	TRBJ2-7	TRBV5-1	TGCGCCAGCAGCCCGTGGGACAGGCCCTACGAGCAGTACTTC	CASSPWDRPYEQYF
-	-	TRBJ2-1	TRBV5-1	TGCGCCAGCAGCTTAGTAGGACAGCTGGATGAGCAGTTCTTC	CASSLVGQLDEQFF
-	-	TRBJ2-1	TRBV6-5	TGTGCCAGCTGCGCGGCGGGCGGGAACAATGAGCAGTTCTTC	CASCAAGGNNEQFF
-	-	TRBJ2-2	TRBV7-3	TGTGCCAGCAGTTCTTTAGACACCGGGGAGCTGTTTTTT	CASSSLDTGELFF
-	-	TRBJ1-5	TRBV6-5	TGTGCCAGCAGTTACGCCGGGTGGCAGCCCCAGCATTTT	CASSYAGWQPQHF